What follows are 16 T cell receptor beta chains derived from one specimen sequenced in a study of T-cell memory formation after mild COVID-19. TCRdb re-called the 5' RACE reads through MiXCR, storing one row per CDR3 protein. This sample yields around 430,000 distinct CDR3 sequences, of which about 16% are seen a single time; 20% to 25% belongs to the top ten. Sequencing was performed on PBMCs or a T cell subset sorted from them (not recorded which). The receptor set was obtained from a man younger than 30 who had mild COVID-19 (a few samples of this study predate the infection). Cell type and time point are not known.

This clonotype was found a few times. The V and J genes are TRBV3-1 and TRBJ1-2, with 11 bases lining up with TRBD1. This CDR3 contains 13 residues. The V segment lost 10 bases and the J segment 7 bases; nucleotides outside the gene matches: 8. Germline lookup yields CDR1 LGHDT and CDR2 YNNKEL (reference sequence). CDR3 DNA: TGTGCCACCGGCGGACAGGGGGCTTTTGGCTACACCTTC. This gives the protein CATGGQGAFGYTF. Looking up the rest from reference TRBV3-1 and TRBJ1-2 gives the full variable domain: DTAVSQTPKYLVTQMGNDKSIKCEQNLGHDTMYWYKQDSKKFLKIMFSYNNKELIINETVPNRFSPKSPDKAHLNLHINSLELGDSAVYFCATGGQGAFGYTFGSGTRLTVV.

The rearrangement uses TRBV4-3 and TRBJ1-4, with unresolved D. Trimming pared 3 bases from V and 11 bases from J, leaving 19 bases between. Germline CDR1 is LGHNA and CDR2 is YSLEER. This CDR3 is built from 15 residues. The CDR3 loop reads CASSQPAAPVEKLFF. For the CDR3, the DNA is TGCGCCAGCAGCCAGCCCGCGGCACCCGTTGAGAAACTGTTTTTT.

This clonotype was seen at least ten times. This chain links TRBV6-5 with TRBJ2-2, with 9 bases matching TRBD1. V shed 1 base, J shed 6 bases, and the junction held 6 bases outside the gene matches. The germline CDR1 and CDR2 sequences are MNHEY and SVGAGI. The CDR3 sequence is 16 residues long. CDR3 in DNA: TGTGCCAGCAGTTACTTTTCCACAGGGGGCCCCGGGGAGCTGTTTTTT. As protein: CASSYFSTGGPGELFF.

This clonotype was counted at least ten times. The J gene is TRBJ1-1, the V gene TRBV19, with 7 bases lining up with TRBD1. Germline V gives CDR1 LNHDA, CDR2 SQIVND (reference sequence). The CDR3 loop spans 14 amino acids. Trimming removed 5 bases from V and 6 bases from J; junction bases left unmatched: 9. The CDR3: CASSPPGDSSEAFF. DNA of the CDR3: TGTGCCAGTAGTCCCCCTGGGGACAGTTCTGAAGCTTTCTTT.

The sample holds a few counts of this clonotype. The CDR3 region has the DNA TGTGCCAGCAGCCCCGGACAGGATCCAAACTATGGCTACACCTTC. Protein: CASSPGQDPNYGYTF. The chain recombines TRBV6-5 with TRBJ1-2; TRBD1 matches at 7 bases. This CDR3 has 15 amino acids. Losses at the gene ends were 6 bases for V and 2 bases for J; bases not matched to a gene: 9. Germline-derived CDR1 and CDR2 are MNHEY and SVGAGI.

In its sample, this clonotype was seen a few times. The rearrangement joins TRBV13 to TRBJ1-2, with a weak D call TRBD1 (5 bases). Germline V gene lookup returns CDR1 PRHDT and CDR2 FYEKMQ (reference sequence). The CDR3 consists of 13 residues. The germline V and J ends were trimmed by 3 bases and 7 bases, with 12 bases remaining between them. CDR3 DNA sequence: TGTGCCAGCAGCTTGCGACAGCAAGGTGGCTACACCTTC. It specifies CASSLRQQGGYTF.

The chain links TRBV15 to TRBJ2-1, with 9 bases matching TRBD1. The germline V gene encodes CDR1 LNHNV and CDR2 YYDKDF (reference sequence). J was trimmed by 16 bases and V by 0 bases; bases with no gene match: 7. This CDR3 has 13 amino acids. DNA of the CDR3: TGTGCCACCAGCAGAGAAGCAGGGGACAGGGCATTCTTC. Protein product: CATSREAGDRAFF.

The chain uses TRBV3-1 and TRBJ2-3, with D possibly matching TRBD2 (5 bases). Germline V gives CDR1 LGHDT, CDR2 YNNKEL (reference sequence). The CDR3 loop spans 14 amino acids. V was pared by 4 bases and J by 2 bases, with 10 bases between. The CDR3 spells CASSLLTTTDTQYF. The CDR3 region has the DNA TGTGCCAGCAGCCTCCTGACTACCACAGATACGCAGTATTTT.

This clonotype appeared a few times. The rearrangement uses TRBV24-1 and TRBJ2-7; tentative D call: TRBD1 (6 bases). Germline CDR1 and CDR2: KGHDR and SFDVKD. This CDR3 spans 14 amino acids. V dropped 2 bases and J dropped 4 bases, with 11 bases sitting between them. This CDR3 reads CATSDSDSKYEQYV. CDR3 nucleotides: TGTGCCACCAGTGATTCGGACAGCAAATACGAGCAGTACGTC.

The V gene is TRBV10-3, the J gene TRBJ1-1; D unresolved. CDR1 and CDR2 from the germline V gene are ENHRY and SYGVKD. Trimming took 2 bases from V and 1 from J, leaving 8 bases between them. This CDR3 contains 14 residues. This chain's CDR3 is CAISENRENTEAFF. In DNA form, the CDR3 reads TGTGCCATCAGTGAGAACAGAGAGAACACTGAAGCTTTCTTT.

This clonotype was counted between two and nine times. The chain has TRBV9 and TRBJ2-5; TRBD2 aligns across 8 bases. The CDR3 length is 17 residues. Germline CDR1 SGDLS, CDR2 YYNGEE. With 3 bases clipped from V and 1 base from J, the junction kept 11 bases outside the gene matches. In DNA form, the CDR3 reads TGTGCCAGCAGCGCCCATCGAGCGGGGGAGGCCCAAGAGACCCAGTACTTC. As protein: CASSAHRAGEAQETQYF.

The CDR3 loop is CIRFTGLHQPQHF. The CDR3 nucleotides read TGCATCCGCTTCACAGGGTTACATCAGCCCCAGCATTTT. The chain uses TRBV20-1 and TRBJ1-5, with TRBD1 as a possible D gene (6 bases). Germline assignment: CDR1 DFQATT and CDR2 SNEGSKA (reference sequence). The CDR3 is 13 residues long.

The chain employs TRBV25-1 and TRBJ2-5; a possible D gene is TRBD2 (7 bases). CDR3 length equals 16 residues. Trimming shortened V by 4 bases and J by 4 bases, and 19 bases separated the two germline ends. CDR1 and CDR2 from the germline V gene are MGHDK and SYGVNS. CDR3 loop: CASSGGGQSTGETQYF. The CDR3 coding sequence is TGTGCCAGCAGTGGGGGGGGCCAGTCGACAGGAGAGACCCAGTACTTC.

This clonotype showed up just a few times. This chain connects TRBV24-1 to TRBJ2-7; a possible D gene is TRBD1 (6 bases). Trimming removed 7 bases from V and 4 bases from J, with 19 bases in between. Germline V CDR1 and CDR2: KGHDR, SFDVKD. This CDR3 has 15 amino acids. CDR3 residues: CATSHSRTEYYEQYF. CDR3 nucleotide sequence: TGTGCCACCAGCCACTCCCGGACAGAGTATTACGAGCAGTACTTC.

This clonotype was picked up a small number of times. This chain joins TRBV4-1 and TRBJ1-1; TRBD1 matches 8 bases. Germline CDR1 is MGHRA and CDR2 is YSYEKL. With 10 bases clipped from V and 6 bases from J, the junction kept 13 bases outside the gene matches. CDR3 size: 14 residues. In DNA form, the CDR3 reads TGCGCCATACGGAGGGCAGGGGGCTCGTCTGAAGCTTTCTTT. It is translated as CAIRRAGGSSEAFF.

This clonotype was found a few times. This sequence joins TRBV20-1 and TRBJ1-4; 7 nucleotides match TRBD1. The V and J ends lost 6 bases and 3 bases, in that order; junction bases with no gene match: 4. This CDR3 comprises 13 residues. CDR1 DFQATT and CDR2 SNEGSKA come from the germline V gene (reference sequence). The CDR3 region is CSAPGQSNEKLFF. Here the CDR3 DNA reads TGCAGTGCCCCGGGACAGTCTAATGAAAAACTGTTTTTT.